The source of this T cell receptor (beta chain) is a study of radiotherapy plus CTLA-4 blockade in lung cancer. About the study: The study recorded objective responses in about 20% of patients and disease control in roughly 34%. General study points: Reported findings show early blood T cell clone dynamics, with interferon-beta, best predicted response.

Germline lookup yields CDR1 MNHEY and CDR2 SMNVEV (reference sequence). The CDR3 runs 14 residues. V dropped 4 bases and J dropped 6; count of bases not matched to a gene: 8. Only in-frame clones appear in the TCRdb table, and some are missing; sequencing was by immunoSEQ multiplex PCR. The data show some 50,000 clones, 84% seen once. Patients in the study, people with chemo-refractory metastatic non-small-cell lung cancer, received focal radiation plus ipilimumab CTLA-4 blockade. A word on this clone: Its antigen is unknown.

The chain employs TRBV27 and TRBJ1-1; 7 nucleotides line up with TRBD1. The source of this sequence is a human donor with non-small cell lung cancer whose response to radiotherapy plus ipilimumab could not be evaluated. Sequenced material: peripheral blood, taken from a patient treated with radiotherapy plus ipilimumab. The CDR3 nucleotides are TGTGCCAGCAGTTCCTATGACAGGGCTCCTGAAGCTTTCTTT. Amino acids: CASSSYDRAPEAFF.